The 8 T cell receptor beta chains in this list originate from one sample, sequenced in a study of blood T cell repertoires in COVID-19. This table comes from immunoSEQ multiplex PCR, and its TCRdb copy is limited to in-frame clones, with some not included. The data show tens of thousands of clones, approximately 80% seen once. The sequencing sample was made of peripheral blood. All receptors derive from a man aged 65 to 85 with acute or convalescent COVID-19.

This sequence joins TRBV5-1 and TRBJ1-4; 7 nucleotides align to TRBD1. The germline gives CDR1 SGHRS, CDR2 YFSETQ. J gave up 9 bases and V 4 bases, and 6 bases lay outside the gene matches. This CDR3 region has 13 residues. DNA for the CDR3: TGCGCCAGCAGCCCCGAGGGACAGAAAAAACTGTTTTTT. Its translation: CASSPEGQKKLFF.

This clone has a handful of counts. CDR3 nucleotide sequence: TGTGCCAGCAGCCGTCAGGGGGCGGGTGGGGCCAACGTCCTGACTTTC. It encodes CASSRQGAGGANVLTF. The chain combines TRBV28 with TRBJ2-6; TRBD1 aligns across 8 bases. V lost 6 bases and J lost 3; bases outside the gene matches: 7. Germline CDR1 MDHEN, CDR2 SYDVKM. The CDR3 spans 16 residues.

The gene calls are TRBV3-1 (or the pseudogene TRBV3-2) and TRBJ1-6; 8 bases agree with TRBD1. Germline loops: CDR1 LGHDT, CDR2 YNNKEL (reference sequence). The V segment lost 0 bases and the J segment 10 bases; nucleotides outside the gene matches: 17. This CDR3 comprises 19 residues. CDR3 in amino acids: CASSQDLKLRGQGDSPLHF. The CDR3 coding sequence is TGTGCCAGCAGCCAAGATCTTAAGCTACGCGGACAGGGAGACTCACCCCTCCACTTT.

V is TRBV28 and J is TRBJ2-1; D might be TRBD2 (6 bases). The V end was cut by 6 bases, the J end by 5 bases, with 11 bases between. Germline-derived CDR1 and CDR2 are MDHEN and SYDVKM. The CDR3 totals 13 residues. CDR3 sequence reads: CASRTEGHNEQFF. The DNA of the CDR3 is TGTGCCAGCAGAACGGAGGGTCACAATGAGCAGTTCTTC.

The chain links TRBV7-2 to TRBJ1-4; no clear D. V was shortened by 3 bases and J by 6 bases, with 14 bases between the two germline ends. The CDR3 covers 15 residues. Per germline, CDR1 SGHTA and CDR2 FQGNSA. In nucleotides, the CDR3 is TGTGCCAGCAGCTTCCTTGGGCAGGAAGATGAAAAACTGTTTTTT. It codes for CASSFLGQEDEKLFF.

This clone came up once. The CDR3 sequence is CASSLSSVGLQSRYF. CDR3 bases: TGTGCCAGCAGTTTATCATCGGTTGGACTTCAGAGTAGGTACTTC. The chain carries TRBV27 and TRBJ2-7; D might be TRBD2 (5 bases). Between the trimmed V and J ends, which lost 0 bases and 12 bases, there was a span of 21 bases. Germline V gene sequence: CDR1 MNHEY, CDR2 SMNVEV (reference sequence). The CDR3 extends over 15 amino acids.

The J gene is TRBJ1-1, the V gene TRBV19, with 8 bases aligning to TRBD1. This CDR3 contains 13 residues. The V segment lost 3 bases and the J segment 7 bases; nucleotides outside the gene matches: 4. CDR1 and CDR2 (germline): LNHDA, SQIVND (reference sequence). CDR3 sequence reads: CASSITGGGEAFF. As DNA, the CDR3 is TGTGCCAGTAGTATTACAGGGGGGGGTGAAGCTTTCTTT.

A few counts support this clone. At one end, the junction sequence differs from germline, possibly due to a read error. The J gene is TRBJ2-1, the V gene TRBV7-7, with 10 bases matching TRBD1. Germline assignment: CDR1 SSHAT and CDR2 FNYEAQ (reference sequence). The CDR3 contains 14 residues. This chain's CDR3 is CASSSGTGDNEQFF. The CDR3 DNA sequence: TGTGCTAGCAGCTCCGGGACAGGGGACAATGAGCAGTTCTTC.